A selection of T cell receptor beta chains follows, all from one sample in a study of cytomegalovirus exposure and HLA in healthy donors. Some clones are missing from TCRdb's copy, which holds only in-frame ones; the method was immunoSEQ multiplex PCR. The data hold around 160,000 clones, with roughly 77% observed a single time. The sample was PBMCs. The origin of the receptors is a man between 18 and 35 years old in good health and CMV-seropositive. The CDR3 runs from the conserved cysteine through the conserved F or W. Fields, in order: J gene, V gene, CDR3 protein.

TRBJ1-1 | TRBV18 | CASSPGQTEAFF
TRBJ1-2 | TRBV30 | CAWSVHRGLINYGYTF
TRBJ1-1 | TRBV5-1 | CASSFGPENTEAFF
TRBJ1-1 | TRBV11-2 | CASSLGSDTEAFF
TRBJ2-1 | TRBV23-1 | CASSQLRSNEQFF
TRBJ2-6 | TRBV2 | CASKDREKPGANVLTF
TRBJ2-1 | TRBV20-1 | CSAEQGREQFF
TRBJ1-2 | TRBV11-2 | CASSSPKGGGYTF
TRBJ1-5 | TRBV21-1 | CASSKRPRVPNGNQPQHF
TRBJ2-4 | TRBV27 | CASSLGQGYQNIQYF
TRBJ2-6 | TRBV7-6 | CASSLSGTDSSGANVLTF